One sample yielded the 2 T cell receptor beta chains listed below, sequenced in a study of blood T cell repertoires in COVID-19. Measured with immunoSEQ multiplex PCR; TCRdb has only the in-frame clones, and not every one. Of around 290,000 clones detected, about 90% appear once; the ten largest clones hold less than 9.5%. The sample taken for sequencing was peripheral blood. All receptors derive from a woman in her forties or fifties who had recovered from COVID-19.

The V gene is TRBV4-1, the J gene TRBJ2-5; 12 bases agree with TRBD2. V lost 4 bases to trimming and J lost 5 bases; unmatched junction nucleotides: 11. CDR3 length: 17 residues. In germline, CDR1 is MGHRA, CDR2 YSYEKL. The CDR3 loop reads CASSRTSGTWPGETQYF. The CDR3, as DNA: TGCGCCAGCAGCCGGACTAGCGGGACCTGGCCGGGGGAGACCCAGTACTTC.

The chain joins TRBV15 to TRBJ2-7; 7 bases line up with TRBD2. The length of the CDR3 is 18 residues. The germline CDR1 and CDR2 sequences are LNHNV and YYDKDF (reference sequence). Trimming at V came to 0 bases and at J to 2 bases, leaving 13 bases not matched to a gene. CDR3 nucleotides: TGTGCCACCAGCAGAGATCTCGCAGTGGGGGGGAACGCCTACGAGCAGTACTTC. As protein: CATSRDLAVGGNAYEQYF.